Presented here are 10 T cell receptor beta chains from one specimen sequenced in a study of neurological immune-mediated disorders. TCRdb itself ran the 5' RACE reads through MiXCR, one entry per CDR3 protein. The sample has 65,000 to 85,000 distinct CDR3 sequences; over 4.5% are singletons. Described time point: longitudinal time-point 2. Sequences were obtained from PBMCs. Receptors originate from a woman aged 60-75 years with multiple sclerosis.

This clonotype has only a few counts. The chain couples TRBV19 to TRBJ1-5; D is possibly TRBD1 (6 bases). This CDR3 region has 16 residues. Trimming pared 4 bases from V and 3 bases from J, leaving 16 bases between. In germline, CDR1 is LNHDA, CDR2 SQIVND (reference sequence). CDR3 in amino acids: CASSKPQGLLNQPQHF. For the CDR3, the DNA is TGTGCCAGTAGTAAGCCTCAGGGGCTGCTCAATCAGCCCCAGCATTTT. Combining the CDR3 with reference TRBV19 and TRBJ1-5 gives the whole variable domain DGGITQSPKYLFRKEGQNVTLSCEQNLNHDAMYWYRQDPGQGLRLIYYSQIVNDFQKGDIAEGYSVSREKKESFPLTVTSAQKNPTAFYLCASSKPQGLLNQPQHFGDGTRLSIL.

This clonotype was counted at least ten times. This rearrangement joins TRBV7-2 to TRBJ1-6; a possible D gene is TRBD1 (5 bases). The germline gives CDR1 SGHTA, CDR2 FQGNSA. CDR3 length equals 16 residues. V gave up 5 bases and J gave up 5 bases, with 16 bases separating them. CDR3 nucleotides: TGTGCCAGCAGCCCCCGGACATCTCCAAATAATTCACCCCTCCACTTT. Translated, it gives CASSPRTSPNNSPLHF. The full variable domain, with the rest looked up from reference TRBV7-2 and TRBJ1-6, is GAGVSQSPSNKVTEKGKDVELRCDPISGHTALYWYRQSLGQGLEFLIYFQGNSAPDKSGLPSDRFSAERTGGSVSTLTIQRTQQEDSAVYLCASSPRTSPNNSPLHFGNGTRLTVT.

This clonotype was seen many times. This rearrangement joins TRBV18 to TRBJ2-1; 7 nucleotides agree with TRBD2. The CDR3 has 13 residues. The junction had 2 bases not matched to a gene; V was cut back by 1 base and J by 8 bases. Germline V CDR1 and CDR2: KGHSH, LQKENI. The CDR3 region is CASSPLGGDEQFF. The DNA of the CDR3 is TGTGCCAGCTCACCACTGGGAGGGGATGAGCAGTTCTTC.

This clonotype was counted only a few times. This chain connects TRBV6-2 or TRBV6-3 to TRBJ1-5; D perhaps matches TRBD1 (5 bases). V was clipped by 7 bases and J by 5 bases, with 12 bases between them. Germline-derived CDR1 and CDR2 are MNHEY and SVGEGT. CDR3 size: 13 residues. The CDR3 loop is CASNAGMDQPQHF. CDR3 nucleotides: TGTGCCAGCAACGCAGGGATGGATCAGCCCCAGCATTTT.

This clonotype was detected ten times or more. CDR3 loop: CASRVVVGGEGTEAFF. For the CDR3, the DNA is TGTGCCAGCAGGGTGGTGGTAGGGGGAGAGGGCACTGAAGCTTTCTTT. The V and J genes are TRBV11-2 and TRBJ1-1; D may be TRBD1 (6 bases). V lost 6 bases and J 4 bases, leaving 21 bases between the germline ends. This CDR3 comprises 16 residues. Germline assignment: CDR1 SGHAT and CDR2 FQNNGV.

This clonotype was observed at least ten times. The chain employs TRBV5-6 and TRBJ1-6; maybe TRBD1 (5 bases). V was pared by 4 bases and J by 7 bases, with 12 bases between. This CDR3 is built from 14 residues. The germline CDR1 and CDR2 sequences are SGHDT and YYEEEE. The CDR3 DNA reads TGTGCCAGCAGCACCGGGGGGAGGAATTCACCCCTCCACTTT. Its protein product is CASSTGGRNSPLHF. Full variable domain (outside the CDR3, taken from reference TRBV5-6 and TRBJ1-6): DAGVTQSPTHLIKTRGQQVTLRCSPKSGHDTVSWYQQALGQGPQFIFQYYEEEERQRGNFPDRFSGHQFPNYSSELNVNALLLGDSALYLCASSTGGRNSPLHFGNGTRLTVT.

This clonotype was found many times. This chain links TRBV14 with TRBJ1-2, with 7 positions matching TRBD1. Germline V lookup: CDR1 SGHDN, CDR2 FVKESK. CDR3 size: 14 residues. Germline trimming cut 3 bases from V and 4 bases from J; bases unmatched to any gene: 5. The DNA of the CDR3 is TGTGCCAGCAGCCAGCAACAGGGGACCTATGGCTACACCTTC. As protein: CASSQQQGTYGYTF.

This clonotype was recorded many times. This chain uses TRBV15 with TRBJ1-3, with a tentative D call TRBD1 (6 bases). Germline CDR1 LNHNV, CDR2 YYDKDF (reference sequence). V was clipped by 0 bases and J by 3 bases, with 12 bases between them. The CDR3 has 16 residues. In nucleotides, the CDR3 is TGTGCCACCAGCAGAGATAGGGGGTTGCTTGGAAACACCATATATTTT. Amino acids: CATSRDRGLLGNTIYF. The full variable domain, completed using reference TRBV15 and TRBJ1-3, is DAMVIQNPRYQVTQFGKPVTLSCSQTLNHNVMYWYQQKSSQAPKLLFHYYDKDFNNEADTPDNFQSRRPNTSFCFLDIRSPGLGDTAMYLCATSRDRGLLGNTIYFGEGSWLTVV.

This clonotype was recorded many times. The chain uses TRBV5-1 and TRBJ2-7, with D perhaps given as TRBD1 or TRBD2 (5 bases each). Germline V CDR1 and CDR2: SGHRS, YFSETQ. This CDR3 contains 15 residues. With 1 base removed from V and 2 bases from J, the gap between germline ends came to 13 bases. This CDR3 reads CASSLSGSGPYEQYF. The CDR3 DNA reads as TGCGCCAGCAGCTTGTCGGGTTCGGGACCCTACGAGCAGTACTTC.

V usage is TRBV18 and J usage is TRBJ1-2; no firm D call. The CDR3 totals 13 residues. Germline CDR1 and CDR2: KGHSH and LQKENI. V lost 4 bases, J lost 8 bases, and 14 bases lay in between. The CDR3 spells CASSQDRTGGYTF. The CDR3, as DNA: TGTGCCAGCTCACAGGATAGAACCGGCGGCTACACCTTC.